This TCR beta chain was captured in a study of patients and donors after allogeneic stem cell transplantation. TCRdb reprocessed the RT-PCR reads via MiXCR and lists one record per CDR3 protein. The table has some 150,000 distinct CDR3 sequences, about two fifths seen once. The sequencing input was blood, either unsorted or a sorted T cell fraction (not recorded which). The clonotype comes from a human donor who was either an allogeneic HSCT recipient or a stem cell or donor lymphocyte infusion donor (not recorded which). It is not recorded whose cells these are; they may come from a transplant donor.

In nucleotides, the CDR3 is TGTGCCAGCAGTTACGGAGCCGCGCAGGGCTATGGCTACACCTTC. This encodes CASSYGAAQGYGYTF. V usage is TRBV6-2 or TRBV6-3 and J usage is TRBJ1-2; tentative D call: TRBD1 (5 bases). Per germline, CDR1 MNHEY and CDR2 SVGEGT. CDR3 length equals 15 residues. Trimming removed 2 bases at V and 4 bases at J, with 14 bases between.